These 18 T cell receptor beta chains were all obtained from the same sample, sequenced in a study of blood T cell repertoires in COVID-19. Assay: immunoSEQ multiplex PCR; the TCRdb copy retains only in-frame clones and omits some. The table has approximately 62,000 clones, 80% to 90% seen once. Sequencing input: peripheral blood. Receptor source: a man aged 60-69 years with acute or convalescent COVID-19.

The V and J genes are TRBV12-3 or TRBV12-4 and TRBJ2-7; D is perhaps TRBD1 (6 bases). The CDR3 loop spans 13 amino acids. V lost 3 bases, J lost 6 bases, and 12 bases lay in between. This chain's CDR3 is CASSFQGSLEQYF. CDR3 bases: TGTGCCAGCAGTTTTCAGGGGTCGCTCGAGCAGTACTTC.

CDR3 sequence: CASSVGGDRGLNTEAFF. As DNA, the CDR3 is TGTGCCAGCAGTGTAGGAGGAGACAGGGGACTGAACACTGAAGCTTTCTTT. The chain recombines TRBV2 with TRBJ1-1; TRBD1 agrees at 8 bases. V was clipped by 4 bases and J by 0 bases; unmatched bases: 10. CDR3 length: 17 amino acids. CDR1 and CDR2 from the germline V gene are SNHLY and FYNNEI. Combining the CDR3 with reference TRBV2 and TRBJ1-1 gives the whole variable domain EPEVTQTPSHQVTQMGQEVILRCVPISNHLYFYWYRQILGQKVEFLVSFYNNEISEKSEIFDDQFSVERPDGSNFTLKIRSTKLEDSAMYFCASSVGGDRGLNTEAFFGQGTRLTVV.

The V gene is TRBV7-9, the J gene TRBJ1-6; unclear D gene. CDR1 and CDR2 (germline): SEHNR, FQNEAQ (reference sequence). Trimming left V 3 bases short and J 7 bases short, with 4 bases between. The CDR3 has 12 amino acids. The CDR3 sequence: CASSFPNSPLHF. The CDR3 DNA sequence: TGTGCCAGCAGCTTCCCAAATTCACCCCTCCACTTT.

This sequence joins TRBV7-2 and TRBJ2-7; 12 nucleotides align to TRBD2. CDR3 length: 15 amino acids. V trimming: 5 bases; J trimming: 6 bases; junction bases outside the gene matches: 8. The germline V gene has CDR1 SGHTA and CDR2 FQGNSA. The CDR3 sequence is CASSVPSGRVGEQYF. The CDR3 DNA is TGTGCCAGCAGCGTACCTAGCGGGAGGGTTGGCGAGCAGTACTTC.

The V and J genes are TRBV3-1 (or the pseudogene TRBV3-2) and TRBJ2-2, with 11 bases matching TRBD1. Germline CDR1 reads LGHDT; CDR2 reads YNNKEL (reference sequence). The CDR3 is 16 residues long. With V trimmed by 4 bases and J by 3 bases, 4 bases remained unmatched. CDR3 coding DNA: TGTGCCAGCAGCCCACCGGGACAGGGGGACACCGGGGAGCTGTTTTTT. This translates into CASSPPGQGDTGELFF.

The chain's CDR3 is CASSPRTTQETQYF. The CDR3 DNA reads as TGTGCCAGCAGCCCCAGGACAACACAAGAGACCCAGTACTTC. The V and J genes are TRBV3-1 (or the pseudogene TRBV3-2) and TRBJ2-5; D possibly corresponds to TRBD1 (5 bases). The length of the CDR3 is 14 residues. Germline V gene lookup returns CDR1 LGHDT and CDR2 YNNKEL (reference sequence). Deletions cut 4 bases from V and 2 bases from J, with 11 bases between.

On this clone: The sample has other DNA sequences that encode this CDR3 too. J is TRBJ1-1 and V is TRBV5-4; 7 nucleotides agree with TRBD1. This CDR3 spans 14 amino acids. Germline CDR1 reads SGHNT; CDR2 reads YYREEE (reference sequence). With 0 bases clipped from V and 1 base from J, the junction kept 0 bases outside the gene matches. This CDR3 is CASSLDRGNTEAFF. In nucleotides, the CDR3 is TGTGCCAGCAGCTTGGACAGGGGGAACACTGAAGCTTTCTTT. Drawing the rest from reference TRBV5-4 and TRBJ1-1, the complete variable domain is ETGVTQSPTHLIKTRGQQVTLRCSSQSGHNTVSWYQQALGQGPQFIFQYYREEENGRGNFPPRFSGLQFPNYSSELNVNALELDDSALYLCASSLDRGNTEAFFGQGTRLTVV.

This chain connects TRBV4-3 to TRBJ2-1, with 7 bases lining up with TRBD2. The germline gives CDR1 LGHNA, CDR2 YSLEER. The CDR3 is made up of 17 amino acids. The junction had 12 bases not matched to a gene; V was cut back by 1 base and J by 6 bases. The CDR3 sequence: CASSQGQGTNRSNEQFF. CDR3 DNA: TGCGCCAGCAGCCAAGGTCAAGGGACTAACCGTAGCAATGAGCAGTTCTTC.

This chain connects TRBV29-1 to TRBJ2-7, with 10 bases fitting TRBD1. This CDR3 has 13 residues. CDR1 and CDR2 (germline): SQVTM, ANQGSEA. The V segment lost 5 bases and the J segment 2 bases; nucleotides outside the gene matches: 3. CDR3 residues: CSVTGTGAYEQYF. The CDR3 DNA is TGCAGCGTTACCGGGACAGGGGCCTACGAGCAGTACTTC.

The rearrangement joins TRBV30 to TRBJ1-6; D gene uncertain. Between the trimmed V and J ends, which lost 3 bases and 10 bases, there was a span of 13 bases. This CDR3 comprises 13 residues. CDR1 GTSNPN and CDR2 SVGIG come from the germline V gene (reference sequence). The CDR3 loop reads CAWSRERESPLHF. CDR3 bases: TGTGCCTGGAGCCGGGAGAGGGAATCACCCCTCCACTTT.

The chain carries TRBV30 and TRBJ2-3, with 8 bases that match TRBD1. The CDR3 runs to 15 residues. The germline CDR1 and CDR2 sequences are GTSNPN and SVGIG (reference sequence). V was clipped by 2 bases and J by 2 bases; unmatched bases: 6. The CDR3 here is CAWSPGTGSTDTQYF. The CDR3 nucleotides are TGTGCCTGGAGTCCAGGGACAGGCTCCACAGATACGCAGTATTTT.

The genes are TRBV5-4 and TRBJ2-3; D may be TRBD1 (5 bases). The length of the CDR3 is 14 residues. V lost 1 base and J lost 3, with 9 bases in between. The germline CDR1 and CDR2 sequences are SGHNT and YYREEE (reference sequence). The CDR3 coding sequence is TGTGCCAGCAGCTTGAAAGGGGCAACAGATACGCAGTATTTT. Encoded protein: CASSLKGATDTQYF.

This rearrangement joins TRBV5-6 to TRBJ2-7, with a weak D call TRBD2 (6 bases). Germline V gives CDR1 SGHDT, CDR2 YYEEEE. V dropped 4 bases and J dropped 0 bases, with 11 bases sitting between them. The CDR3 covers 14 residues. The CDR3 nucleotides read TGTGCCAGCAGCGTCGGGGGAAGCTCCTACGAGCAGTACTTC. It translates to CASSVGGSSYEQYF.

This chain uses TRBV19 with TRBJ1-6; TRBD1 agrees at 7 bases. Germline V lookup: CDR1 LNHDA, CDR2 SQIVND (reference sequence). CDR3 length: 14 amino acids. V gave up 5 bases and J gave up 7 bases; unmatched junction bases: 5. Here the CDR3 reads CASSSTGSNSPLHF. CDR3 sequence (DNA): TGTGCCAGTAGTTCGACAGGGTCCAATTCACCCCTCCACTTT.

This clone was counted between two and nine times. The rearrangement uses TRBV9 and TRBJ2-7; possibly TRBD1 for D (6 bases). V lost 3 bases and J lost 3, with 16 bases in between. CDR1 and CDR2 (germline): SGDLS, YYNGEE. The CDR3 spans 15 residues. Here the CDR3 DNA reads TGTGCCAGCAGCGCCCGGACAGAAGCAGTCTACGAGCAGTACTTC. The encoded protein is CASSARTEAVYEQYF.

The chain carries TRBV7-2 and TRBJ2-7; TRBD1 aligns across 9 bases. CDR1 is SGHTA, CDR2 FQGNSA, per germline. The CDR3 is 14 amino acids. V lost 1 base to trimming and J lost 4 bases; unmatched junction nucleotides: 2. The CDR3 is CASSLVGTGYEQYF. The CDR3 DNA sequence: TGTGCCAGCAGCTTAGTCGGGACAGGGTACGAGCAGTACTTC.

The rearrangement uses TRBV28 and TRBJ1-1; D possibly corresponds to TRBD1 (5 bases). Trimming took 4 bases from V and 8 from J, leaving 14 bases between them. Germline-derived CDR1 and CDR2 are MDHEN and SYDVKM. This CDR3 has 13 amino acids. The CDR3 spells CASSSRRVLEAFF. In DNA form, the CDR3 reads TGTGCCAGCAGTTCTCGCAGGGTCCTCGAAGCTTTCTTT. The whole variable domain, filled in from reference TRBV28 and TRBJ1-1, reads DVKVTQSSRYLVKRTGEKVFLECVQDMDHENMFWYRQDPGLGLRLIYFSYDVKMKEKGDIPEGYSVSREKKERFSLILESASTNQTSMYLCASSSRRVLEAFFGQGTRLTVV.

DNA for the CDR3: TGCGCCAGCAGCTCAGGACAGAACCCCTACAATGAGCAGTTCTTC. Translating it yields CASSSGQNPYNEQFF. V is TRBV5-1 and J is TRBJ2-1, with D maybe TRBD1 (6 bases). Trimming pared 3 bases from V and 2 bases from J, leaving 12 bases between. CDR1 is SGHRS, CDR2 YFSETQ, per germline. The CDR3 spans 15 residues.